The T cell receptor beta chain described here comes from a study of T cell responses to AZD1222 COVID-19 vaccine. Study findings and constraints: Repertoire collection took place solely once the T cell response had peaked.

Assay used: immunoSEQ multiplex PCR; TCRdb lists only in-frame clones, some missing. Altogether some 99,000 clones are present, roughly 86% being singletons, with the ten largest covering roughly 13%. This CDR3 contains 17 residues. Trimming at V came to 1 base and at J to 3 bases, leaving 8 bases not matched to a gene. Germline V gives CDR1 LNHDA, CDR2 SQIVND (reference sequence). This clone has only one observation. Its matching antigen is unknown. The receptor was isolated from an adult in good health. Material: peripheral blood, obtained on day 0 of MenACWY control vaccination. The V and J genes are TRBV19 and TRBJ2-2, with 7 bases matching TRBD1. Here the CDR3 DNA reads TGTGCCAGTAGTATAGCCGATCGACAGGGCCACACCGGGGAGCTGTTTTTT. Amino acid sequence: CASSIADRQGHTGELFF.